The 8 T cell receptor beta chains presented below share a single source sample, sequenced in a study of a mutant IDH1 vaccine in newly diagnosed glioma. Their target antigens are unknown. The time point was: week 5, during vaccination. Each dose of the vaccine consisted of 300 ug of mutant IDH1 20-mer peptide, with topical imiquimod. Assay used: immunoSEQ multiplex PCR; TCRdb lists only in-frame clones, some missing. This sample carries more than 35,000 clones, roughly 88% of them seen once, and the ten largest clones take around 1.7%. Sequenced material: PBMCs, taken from a glioma patient whose treatment included an IDH1 peptide vaccine. The receptors were sampled from a man aged 35 to 55 with glioma.

The rearrangement links TRBV19 to TRBJ1-2, with a possible D match to TRBD1 (5 bases). The germline V gene encodes CDR1 LNHDA and CDR2 SQIVND (reference sequence). The V gene lost 7 bases and the J gene lost 8 bases, with 11 bases spanning the gap. CDR3 length equals 11 residues. The CDR3 is CASNFGDGYTF. The CDR3 region has the DNA TGTGCCAGTAACTTCGGGGACGGCTACACCTTC.

The chain links TRBV7-8 to TRBJ2-7; 7 bases map to TRBD1. The CDR3 is 18 residues long. Germline lookup yields CDR1 SGHVS and CDR2 FQNEAQ. J lost 4 bases, V lost 3 bases, and 18 bases had no gene match. The CDR3 DNA reads TGTGCCAGCAGCTTCTCCAGGTACAAAGGGGGCGCTTCTTACGAGCAGTACTTC. This encodes CASSFSRYKGGASYEQYF.

The rearrangement joins TRBV7-6 to TRBJ2-2, with 10 bases aligning to TRBD2. Trimming at V came to 6 bases and at J to 6 bases, leaving 4 bases not matched to a gene. Germline V gives CDR1 SGHVS, CDR2 FNYEAQ. The CDR3 spans 14 residues. CDR3 sequence: CASSKSGRAGELFF. The CDR3 bases are TGTGCCAGCAGTAAGAGCGGGAGGGCCGGGGAGCTGTTTTTT. The full variable domain, in which reference TRBV7-6 and TRBJ2-2 provide the parts outside the CDR3, is GAGVSQSPRYKVTKRGQDVALRCDPISGHVSLYWYRQALGQGPEFLTYFNYEAQQDKSGLPNDRFSAERPEGSISTLTIQRTEQRDSAMYRCASSKSGRAGELFFGEGSRLTVL.

V and J are TRBV11-2 and TRBJ2-7; TRBD1 matches 7 bases. There are 14 residues in the CDR3. The V segment lost 2 bases and the J segment 6 bases; nucleotides outside the gene matches: 7. Germline lookup yields CDR1 SGHAT and CDR2 FQNNGV. CDR3 DNA: TGTGCCAGCAGCTTACCGGGACAGATTACCGAGCAGTACTTC. Encoded protein: CASSLPGQITEQYF.

The genes are TRBV4-2 and TRBJ1-2; D is unclear. Germline-derived CDR1 and CDR2 are LGHNA and YNFKEQ. The CDR3 contains 14 residues. V was cut by 0 bases and J by 6 bases, with 11 bases left in between. The DNA of the CDR3 is TGTGCCAGCAGCCAAGATCCCGGGGTTAATGGCTACACCTTC. Protein sequence: CASSQDPGVNGYTF.

V usage is TRBV7-2 and J usage is TRBJ2-5; 7 bases align to TRBD1. This CDR3 has 13 amino acids. CDR1 and CDR2 from the germline V gene are SGHTA and FQGNSA. V shed 4 bases, J shed 6 bases, and the junction held 5 bases outside the gene matches. DNA of the CDR3: TGTGCCAGCAGCTCAGGGACAGCGAAGACCCAGTACTTC. Its protein product is CASSSGTAKTQYF.

The V gene is TRBV7-8, the J gene TRBJ2-3, with 7 bases lining up with TRBD2. Germline CDR1 and CDR2: SGHVS and FQNEAQ. This CDR3 region has 14 residues. V lost 3 bases, J lost 6 bases, and 6 bases stayed unmatched. The CDR3 DNA follows: TGTGCCAGCAGCTTGTGGGAGGGCCAGGATACGCAGTATTTT. Its translation: CASSLWEGQDTQYF. The variable domain in full, with the rest retrieved from reference TRBV7-8 and TRBJ2-3, is GAGVSQSPRYKVAKRGQDVALRCDPISGHVSLFWYQQALGQGPEFLTYFQNEAQLDKSGLPSDRFFAERPEGSVSTLKIQRTQQEDSAVYLCASSLWEGQDTQYFGPGTRLTVL.

V and J are TRBV11-2 and TRBJ2-1; D not resolved. The germline V and J ends were trimmed by 3 bases and 8 bases, with 17 bases remaining between them. This CDR3 comprises 15 residues. The germline V gene has CDR1 SGHAT and CDR2 FQNNGV. CDR3 sequence: CASSFPPVTGHEQFF. The CDR3 DNA follows: TGTGCCAGCAGCTTCCCCCCGGTTACCGGCCATGAGCAGTTCTTC.